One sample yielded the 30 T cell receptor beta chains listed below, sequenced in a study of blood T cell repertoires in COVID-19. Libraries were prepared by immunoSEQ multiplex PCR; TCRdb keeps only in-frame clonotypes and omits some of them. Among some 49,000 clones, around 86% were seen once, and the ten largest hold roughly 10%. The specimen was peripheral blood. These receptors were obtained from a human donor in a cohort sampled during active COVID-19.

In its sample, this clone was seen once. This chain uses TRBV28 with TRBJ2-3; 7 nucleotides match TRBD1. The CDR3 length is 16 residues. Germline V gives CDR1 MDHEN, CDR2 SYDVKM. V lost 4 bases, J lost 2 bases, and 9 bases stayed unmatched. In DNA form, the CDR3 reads TGTGCCAGCAGTTGGAGAGGGGGCCCATACACAGATACGCAGTATTTT. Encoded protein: CASSWRGGPYTDTQYF. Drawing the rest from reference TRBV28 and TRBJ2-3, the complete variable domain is DVKVTQSSRYLVKRTGEKVFLECVQDMDHENMFWYRQDPGLGLRLIYFSYDVKMKEKGDIPEGYSVSREKKERFSLILESASTNQTSMYLCASSWRGGPYTDTQYFGPGTRLTVL.

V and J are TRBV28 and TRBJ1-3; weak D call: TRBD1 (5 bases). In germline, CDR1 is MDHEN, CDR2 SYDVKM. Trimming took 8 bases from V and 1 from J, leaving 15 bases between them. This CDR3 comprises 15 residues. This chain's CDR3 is CASQFGGISGNTIYF. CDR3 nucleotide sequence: TGTGCCAGCCAGTTTGGGGGGATTTCTGGAAACACCATATATTTT.

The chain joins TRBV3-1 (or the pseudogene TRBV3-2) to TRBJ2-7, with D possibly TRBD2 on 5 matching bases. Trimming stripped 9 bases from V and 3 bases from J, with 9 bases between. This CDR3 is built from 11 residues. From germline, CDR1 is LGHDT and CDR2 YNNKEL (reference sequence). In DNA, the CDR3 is TGTGCCAGGGAGGTACTCTACGAGCAGTACTTC. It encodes CAREVLYEQYF.

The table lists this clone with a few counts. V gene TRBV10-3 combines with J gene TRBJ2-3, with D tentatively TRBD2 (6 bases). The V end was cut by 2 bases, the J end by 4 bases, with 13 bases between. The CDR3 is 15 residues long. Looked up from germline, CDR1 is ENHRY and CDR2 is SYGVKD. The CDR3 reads CAISEPTSGADTQYF. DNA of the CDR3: TGTGCCATCAGTGAGCCAACCTCGGGGGCAGATACGCAGTATTTT.

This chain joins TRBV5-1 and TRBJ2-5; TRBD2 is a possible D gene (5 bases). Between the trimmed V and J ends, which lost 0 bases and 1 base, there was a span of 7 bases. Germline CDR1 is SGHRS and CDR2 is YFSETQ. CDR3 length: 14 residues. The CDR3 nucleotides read TGCGCCAGCAGCTTGGGCGGGTCCCAAGAGACCCAGTACTTC. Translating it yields CASSLGGSQETQYF.

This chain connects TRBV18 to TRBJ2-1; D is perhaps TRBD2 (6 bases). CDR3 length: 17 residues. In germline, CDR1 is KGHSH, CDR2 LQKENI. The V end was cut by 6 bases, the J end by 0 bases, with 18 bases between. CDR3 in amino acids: CASSPSSIGGSYNEQFF. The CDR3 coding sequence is TGTGCCAGCTCCCCTTCTTCAATCGGGGGCTCCTACAATGAGCAGTTCTTC.

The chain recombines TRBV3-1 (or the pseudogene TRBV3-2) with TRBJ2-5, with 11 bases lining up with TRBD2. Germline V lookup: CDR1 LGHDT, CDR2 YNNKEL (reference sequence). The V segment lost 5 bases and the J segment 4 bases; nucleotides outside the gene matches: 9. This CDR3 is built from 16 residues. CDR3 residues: CASSSTSGRVRETQYF. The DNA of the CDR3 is TGTGCCAGCAGCTCCACTAGCGGGAGAGTTCGAGAGACCCAGTACTTC.

CDR3 sequence reads: CASSLDSVAKNIQYF. CDR3 DNA: TGTGCCAGCAGTTTAGATAGCGTGGCCAAAAACATTCAGTACTTC. The gene calls are TRBV2 and TRBJ2-4, with D possibly TRBD2 on 5 matching bases. Germline CDR1 SNHLY, CDR2 FYNNEI. Trimming stripped 5 bases from V and 1 base from J, with 12 bases between. The CDR3 has 15 residues.

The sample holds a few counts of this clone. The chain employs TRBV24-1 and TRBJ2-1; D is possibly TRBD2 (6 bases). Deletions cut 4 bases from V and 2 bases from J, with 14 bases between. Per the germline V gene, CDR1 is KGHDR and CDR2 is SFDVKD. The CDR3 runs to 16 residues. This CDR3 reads CATSDPRRAPYNEQFF. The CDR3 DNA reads TGTGCCACCAGTGACCCTCGGAGGGCCCCCTACAATGAGCAGTTCTTC.

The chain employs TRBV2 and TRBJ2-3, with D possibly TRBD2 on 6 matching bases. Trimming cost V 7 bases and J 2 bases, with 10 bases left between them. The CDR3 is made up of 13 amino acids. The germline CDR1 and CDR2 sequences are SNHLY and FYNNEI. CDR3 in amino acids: CASNRGITDTQYF. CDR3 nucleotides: TGTGCCAGCAACCGCGGGATCACAGATACGCAGTATTTT.

The CDR3 DNA reads as TGTGCCAGCAGCGTAGTCGGGAGTGCTGGGGAGCTGTTTTTT. Protein sequence: CASSVVGSAGELFF. The rearrangement joins TRBV9 to TRBJ2-2; D is perhaps TRBD2 (6 bases). The CDR3 sequence is 14 residues long. V shed 0 bases and J shed 8 bases, with 11 bases lying between them. Germline loops: CDR1 SGDLS, CDR2 YYNGEE.

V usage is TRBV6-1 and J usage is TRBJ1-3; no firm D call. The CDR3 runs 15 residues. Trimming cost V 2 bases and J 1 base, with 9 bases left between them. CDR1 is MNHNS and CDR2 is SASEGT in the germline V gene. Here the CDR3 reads CASSETEGSGNTIYF. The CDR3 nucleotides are TGTGCCAGCAGTGAAACAGAGGGTTCTGGAAACACCATATATTTT.

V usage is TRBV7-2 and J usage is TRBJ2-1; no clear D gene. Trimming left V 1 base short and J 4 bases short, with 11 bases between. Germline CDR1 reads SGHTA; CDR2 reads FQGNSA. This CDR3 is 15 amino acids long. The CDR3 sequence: CASSLGFDSYNEQFF. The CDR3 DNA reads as TGTGCCAGCAGCTTAGGATTCGATAGTTACAATGAGCAGTTCTTC. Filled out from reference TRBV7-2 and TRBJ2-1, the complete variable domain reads GAGVSQSPSNKVTEKGKDVELRCDPISGHTALYWYRQSLGQGLEFLIYFQGNSAPDKSGLPSDRFSAERTGGSVSTLTIQRTQQEDSAVYLCASSLGFDSYNEQFFGPGTRLTVL.

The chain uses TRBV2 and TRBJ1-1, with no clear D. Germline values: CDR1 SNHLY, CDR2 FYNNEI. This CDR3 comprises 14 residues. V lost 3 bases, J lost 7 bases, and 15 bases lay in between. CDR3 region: CASSDRGFRNEAFF. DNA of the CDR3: TGTGCCAGCAGTGATCGAGGGTTTCGCAATGAAGCTTTCTTT.

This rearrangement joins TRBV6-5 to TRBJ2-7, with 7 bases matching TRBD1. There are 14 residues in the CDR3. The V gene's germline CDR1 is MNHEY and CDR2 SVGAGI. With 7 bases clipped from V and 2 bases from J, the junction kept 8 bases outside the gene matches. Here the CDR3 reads CASILDRSTYEQYF. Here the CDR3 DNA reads TGTGCCAGCATCTTGGACAGGAGTACCTACGAGCAGTACTTC.

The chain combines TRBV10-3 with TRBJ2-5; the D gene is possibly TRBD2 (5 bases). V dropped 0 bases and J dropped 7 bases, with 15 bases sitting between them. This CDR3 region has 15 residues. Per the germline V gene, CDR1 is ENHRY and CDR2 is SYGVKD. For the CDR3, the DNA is TGTGCCATCAGTGAGTCGGCGGGCAGCTCAGTGACCCAGTACTTC. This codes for CAISESAGSSVTQYF.

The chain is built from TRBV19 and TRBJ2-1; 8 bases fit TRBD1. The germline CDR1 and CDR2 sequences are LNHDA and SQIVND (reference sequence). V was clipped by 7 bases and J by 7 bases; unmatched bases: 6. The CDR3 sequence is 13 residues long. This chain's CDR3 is CASNDRGRNEQFF. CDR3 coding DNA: TGTGCCAGTAACGACAGGGGTCGGAATGAGCAGTTCTTC.

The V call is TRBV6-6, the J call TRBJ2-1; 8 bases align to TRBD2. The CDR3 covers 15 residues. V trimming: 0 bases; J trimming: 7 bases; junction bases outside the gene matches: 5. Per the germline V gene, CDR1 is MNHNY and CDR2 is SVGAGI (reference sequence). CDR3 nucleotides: TGTGCCAGCAGTTACTCGGATAGCGGGAAAAATGAGCAGTTCTTC. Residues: CASSYSDSGKNEQFF.

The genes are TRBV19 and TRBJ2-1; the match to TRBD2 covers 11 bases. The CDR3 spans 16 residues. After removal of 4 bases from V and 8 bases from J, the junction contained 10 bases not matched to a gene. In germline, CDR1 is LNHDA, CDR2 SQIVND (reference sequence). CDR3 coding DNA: TGTGCCAGTAGTAGGGTAGCGGGAGGGCCTAGGGATGAGCAGTTCTTC. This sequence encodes CASSRVAGGPRDEQFF.

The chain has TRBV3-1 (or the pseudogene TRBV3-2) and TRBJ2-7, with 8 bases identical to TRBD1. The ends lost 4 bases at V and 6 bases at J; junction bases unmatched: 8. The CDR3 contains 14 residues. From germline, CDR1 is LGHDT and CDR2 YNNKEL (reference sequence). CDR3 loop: CASSPRAGGSEQYF. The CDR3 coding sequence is TGTGCCAGCAGCCCAAGAGCAGGGGGCAGCGAGCAGTACTTC.

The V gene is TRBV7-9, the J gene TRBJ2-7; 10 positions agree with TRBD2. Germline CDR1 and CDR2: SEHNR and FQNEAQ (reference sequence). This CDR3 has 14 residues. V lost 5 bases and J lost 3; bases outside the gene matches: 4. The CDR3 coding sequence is TGTGCCAGCAGCCCTCTAGCGGGAGTCTACGAGCAGTACTTC. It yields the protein CASSPLAGVYEQYF.

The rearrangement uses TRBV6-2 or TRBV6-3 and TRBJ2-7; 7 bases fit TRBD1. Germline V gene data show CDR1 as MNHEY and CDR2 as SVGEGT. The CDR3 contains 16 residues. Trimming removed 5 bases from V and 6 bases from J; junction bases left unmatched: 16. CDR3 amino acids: CASSKPRTGGRGEQYF. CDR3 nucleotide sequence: TGTGCCAGCAGTAAACCTAGGACAGGAGGTAGGGGCGAGCAGTACTTC.

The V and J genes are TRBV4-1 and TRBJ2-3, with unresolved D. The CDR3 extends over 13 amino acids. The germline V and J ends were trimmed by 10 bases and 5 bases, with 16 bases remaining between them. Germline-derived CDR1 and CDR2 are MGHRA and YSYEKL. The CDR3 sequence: CATKTPDRDTQYF. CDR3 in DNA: TGCGCCACAAAAACCCCAGATCGAGATACGCAGTATTTT.

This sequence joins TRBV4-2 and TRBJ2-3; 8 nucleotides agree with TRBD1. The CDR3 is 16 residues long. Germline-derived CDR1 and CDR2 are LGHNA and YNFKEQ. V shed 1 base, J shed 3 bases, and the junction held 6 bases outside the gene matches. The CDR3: CASSQGVRGQTDTQYF. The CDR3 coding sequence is TGTGCCAGCAGCCAAGGGGTCAGGGGGCAGACAGATACGCAGTATTTT.

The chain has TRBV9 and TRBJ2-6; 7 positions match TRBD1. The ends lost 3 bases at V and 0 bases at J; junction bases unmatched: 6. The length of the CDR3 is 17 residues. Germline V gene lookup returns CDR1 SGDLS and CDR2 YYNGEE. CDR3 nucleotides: TGTGCCAGCAGCGAAGGACAGGTCTACTCTGGGGCCAACGTCCTGACTTTC. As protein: CASSEGQVYSGANVLTF.

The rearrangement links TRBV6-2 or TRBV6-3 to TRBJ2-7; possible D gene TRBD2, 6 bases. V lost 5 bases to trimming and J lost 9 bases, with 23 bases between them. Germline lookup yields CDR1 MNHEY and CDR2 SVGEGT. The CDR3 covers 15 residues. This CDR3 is CASSDHSGPGGVQYF. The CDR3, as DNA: TGTGCCAGCAGTGACCATAGCGGTCCCGGCGGGGTGCAGTACTTC.

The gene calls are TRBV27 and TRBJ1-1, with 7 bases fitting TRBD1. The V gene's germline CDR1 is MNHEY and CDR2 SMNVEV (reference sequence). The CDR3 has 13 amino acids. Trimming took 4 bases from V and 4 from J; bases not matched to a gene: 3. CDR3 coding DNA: TGTGCCAGCAGTTACAGGGGTCCCACTGAAGCTTTCTTT. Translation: CASSYRGPTEAFF.

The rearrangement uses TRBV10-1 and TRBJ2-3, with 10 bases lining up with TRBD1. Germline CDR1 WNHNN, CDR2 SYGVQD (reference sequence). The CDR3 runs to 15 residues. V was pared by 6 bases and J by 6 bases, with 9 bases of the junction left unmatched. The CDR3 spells CASSPAGTGEDTQYF. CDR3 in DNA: TGCGCCAGCAGCCCCGCCGGGACAGGGGAGGATACGCAGTATTTT.

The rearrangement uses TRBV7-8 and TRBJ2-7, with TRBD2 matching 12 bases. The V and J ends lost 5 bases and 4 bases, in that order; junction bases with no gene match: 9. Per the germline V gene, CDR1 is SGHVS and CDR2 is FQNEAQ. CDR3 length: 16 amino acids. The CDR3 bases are TGTGCCAGCAGCGTCTTCACCGGGACTAGCGGGTACGAGCAGTACTTC. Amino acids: CASSVFTGTSGYEQYF.

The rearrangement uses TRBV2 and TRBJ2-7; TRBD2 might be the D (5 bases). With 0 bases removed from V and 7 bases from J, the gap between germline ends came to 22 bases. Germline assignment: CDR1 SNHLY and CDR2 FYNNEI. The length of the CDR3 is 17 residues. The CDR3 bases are TGTGCCAGCAGTGAAGCGCTTTGGGAAGTAAATCCGGGGGAGCAGTACTTC. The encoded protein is CASSEALWEVNPGEQYF.